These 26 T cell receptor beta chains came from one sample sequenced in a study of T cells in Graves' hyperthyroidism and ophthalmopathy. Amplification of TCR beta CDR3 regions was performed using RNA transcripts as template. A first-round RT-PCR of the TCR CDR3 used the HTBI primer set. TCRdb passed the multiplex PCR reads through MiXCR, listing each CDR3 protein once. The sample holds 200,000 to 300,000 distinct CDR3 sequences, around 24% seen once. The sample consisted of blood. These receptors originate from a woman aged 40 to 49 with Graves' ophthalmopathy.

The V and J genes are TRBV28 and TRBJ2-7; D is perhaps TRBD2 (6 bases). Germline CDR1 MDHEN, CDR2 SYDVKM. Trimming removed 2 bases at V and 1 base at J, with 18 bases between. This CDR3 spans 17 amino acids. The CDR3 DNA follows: TGTGCCAGCAGTTTACTCGAGGGCGGCGGAGGGTCCTACGAGCAGTACTTC. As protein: CASSLLEGGGGSYEQYF.

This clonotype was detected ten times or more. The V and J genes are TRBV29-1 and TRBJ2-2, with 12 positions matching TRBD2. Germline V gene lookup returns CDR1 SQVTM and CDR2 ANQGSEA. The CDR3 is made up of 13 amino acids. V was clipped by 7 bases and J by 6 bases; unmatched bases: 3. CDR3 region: CSGRLAGAGELFF. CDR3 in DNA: TGCAGCGGCCGACTAGCGGGAGCCGGGGAGCTGTTTTTT.

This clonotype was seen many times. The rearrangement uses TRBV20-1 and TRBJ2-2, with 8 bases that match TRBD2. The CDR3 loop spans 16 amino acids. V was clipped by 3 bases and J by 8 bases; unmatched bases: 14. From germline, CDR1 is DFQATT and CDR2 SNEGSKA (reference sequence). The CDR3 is CSASALAGGLTGELFF. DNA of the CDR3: TGCAGTGCTAGCGCTTTGGCGGGAGGATTAACAGGGGAGCTGTTTTTT.

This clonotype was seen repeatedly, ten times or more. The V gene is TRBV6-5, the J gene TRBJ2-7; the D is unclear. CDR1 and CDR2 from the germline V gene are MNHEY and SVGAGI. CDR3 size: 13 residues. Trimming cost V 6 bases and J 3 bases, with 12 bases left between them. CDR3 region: CASRQRPNYEQYF. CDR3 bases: TGTGCCAGCAGACAACGGCCCAACTACGAGCAGTACTTC.

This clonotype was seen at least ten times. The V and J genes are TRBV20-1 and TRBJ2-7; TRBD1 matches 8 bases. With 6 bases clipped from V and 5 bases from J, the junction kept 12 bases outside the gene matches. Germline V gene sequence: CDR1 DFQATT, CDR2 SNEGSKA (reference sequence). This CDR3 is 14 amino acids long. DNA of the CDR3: TGCAGTGCCCCGACAGGGGAGATTCCCCACGAGCAGTACTTC. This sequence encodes CSAPTGEIPHEQYF.

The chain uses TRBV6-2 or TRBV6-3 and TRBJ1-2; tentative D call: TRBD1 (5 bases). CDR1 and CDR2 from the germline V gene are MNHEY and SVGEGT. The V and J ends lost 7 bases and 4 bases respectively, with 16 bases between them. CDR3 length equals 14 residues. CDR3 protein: CASTFSGIGYGYTF. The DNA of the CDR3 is TGTGCCAGCACCTTCTCAGGGATCGGCTATGGCTACACCTTC.

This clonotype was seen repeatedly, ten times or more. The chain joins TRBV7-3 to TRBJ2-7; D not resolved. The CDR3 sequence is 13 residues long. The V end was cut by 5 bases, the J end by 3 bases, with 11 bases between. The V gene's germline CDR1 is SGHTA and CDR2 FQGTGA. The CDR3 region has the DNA TGTGCCAGCAGCGAAGGACCCGACTACGAGCAGTACTTC. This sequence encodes CASSEGPDYEQYF.

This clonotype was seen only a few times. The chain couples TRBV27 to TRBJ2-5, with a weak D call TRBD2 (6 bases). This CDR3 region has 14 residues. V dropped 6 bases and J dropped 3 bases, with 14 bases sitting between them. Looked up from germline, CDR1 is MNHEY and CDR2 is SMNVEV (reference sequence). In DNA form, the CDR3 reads TGTGCCAGCAGCCGACGGGACTCTAAAGAGACCCAGTACTTC. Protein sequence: CASSRRDSKETQYF.

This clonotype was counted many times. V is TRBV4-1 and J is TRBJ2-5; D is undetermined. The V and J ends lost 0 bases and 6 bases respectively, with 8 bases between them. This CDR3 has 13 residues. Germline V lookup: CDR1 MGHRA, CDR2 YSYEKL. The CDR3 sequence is CASSQDGRQTQYF. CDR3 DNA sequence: TGCGCCAGCAGCCAAGATGGTCGGCAGACCCAGTACTTC.

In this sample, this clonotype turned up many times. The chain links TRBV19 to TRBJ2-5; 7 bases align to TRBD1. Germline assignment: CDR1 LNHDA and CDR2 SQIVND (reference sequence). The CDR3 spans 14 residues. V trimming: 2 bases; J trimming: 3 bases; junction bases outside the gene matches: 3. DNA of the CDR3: TGTGCCAGTAGTATATCCGGGACAGAAGAGACCCAGTACTTC. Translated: CASSISGTEETQYF.

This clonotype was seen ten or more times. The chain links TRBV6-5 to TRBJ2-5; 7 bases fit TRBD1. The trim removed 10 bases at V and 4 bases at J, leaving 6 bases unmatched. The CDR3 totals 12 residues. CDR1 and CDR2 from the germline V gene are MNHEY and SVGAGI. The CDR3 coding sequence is TGTGCCACCCGGACAGGACGAGAGACCCAGTACTTC. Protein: CATRTGRETQYF.

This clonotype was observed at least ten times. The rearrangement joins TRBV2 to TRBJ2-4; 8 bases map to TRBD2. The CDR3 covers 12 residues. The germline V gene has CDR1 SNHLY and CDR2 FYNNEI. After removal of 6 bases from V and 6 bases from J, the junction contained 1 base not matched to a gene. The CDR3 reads CASSREGNIQYF. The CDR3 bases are TGTGCCAGCAGCCGGGAGGGAAACATTCAGTACTTC.

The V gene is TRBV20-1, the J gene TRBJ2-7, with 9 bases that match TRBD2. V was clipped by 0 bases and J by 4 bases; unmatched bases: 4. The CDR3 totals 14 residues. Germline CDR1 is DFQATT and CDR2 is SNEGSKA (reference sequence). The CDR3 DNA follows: TGCAGTGCTAGAGATCTAGCGGGGCTTTACGAGCAGTACTTC. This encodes CSARDLAGLYEQYF.

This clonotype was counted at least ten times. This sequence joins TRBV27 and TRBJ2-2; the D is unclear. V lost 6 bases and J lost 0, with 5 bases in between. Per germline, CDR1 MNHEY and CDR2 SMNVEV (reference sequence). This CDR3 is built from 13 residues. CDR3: CASRRTNTGELFF. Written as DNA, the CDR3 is TGTGCCAGCAGAAGGACGAACACCGGGGAGCTGTTTTTT.

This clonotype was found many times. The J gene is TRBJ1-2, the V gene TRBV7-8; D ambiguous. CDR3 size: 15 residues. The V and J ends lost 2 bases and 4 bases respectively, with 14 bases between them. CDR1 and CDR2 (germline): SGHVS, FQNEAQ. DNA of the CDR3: TGTGCCAGCAGCTTAAGTCCCGACACCTTCTATGGCTACACCTTC. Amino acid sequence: CASSLSPDTFYGYTF.

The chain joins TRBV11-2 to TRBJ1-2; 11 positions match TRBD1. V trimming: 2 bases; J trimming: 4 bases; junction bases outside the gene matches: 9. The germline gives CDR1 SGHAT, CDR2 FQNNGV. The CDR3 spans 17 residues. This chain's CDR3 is CASSLSPRTGGIYGYTF. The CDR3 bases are TGTGCCAGCAGCTTATCACCCCGGACAGGGGGCATCTATGGCTACACCTTC.

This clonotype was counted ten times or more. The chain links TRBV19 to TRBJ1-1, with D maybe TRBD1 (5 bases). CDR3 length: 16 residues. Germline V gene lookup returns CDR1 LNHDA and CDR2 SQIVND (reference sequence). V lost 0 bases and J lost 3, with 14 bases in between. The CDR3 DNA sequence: TGTGCCAGTAGTATAGAGATGGGGCGTTGGGACACTGAAGCTTTCTTT. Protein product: CASSIEMGRWDTEAFF.

This CDR3 is CASSDAGGANTEAFF. The CDR3 DNA reads TGCGCCAGCAGCGACGCAGGGGGCGCGAACACTGAAGCTTTCTTT. This chain joins TRBV5-1 and TRBJ1-1; 8 nucleotides line up with TRBD1. After removal of 4 bases from V and 1 base from J, the junction contained 6 bases not matched to a gene. Looked up from germline, CDR1 is SGHRS and CDR2 is YFSETQ. CDR3 length: 15 amino acids.

The CDR3 DNA follows: TGTGCCAGCAGATCCGGAGGACTAGCGGGAGGATACGAGACCCAGTACTTC. This translates into CASRSGGLAGGYETQYF. This rearrangement joins TRBV28 to TRBJ2-5, with 14 positions matching TRBD2. There are 17 residues in the CDR3. Trimming cost V 6 bases and J 5 bases; bases outside gene matches: 11. Germline CDR1 is MDHEN and CDR2 is SYDVKM. The full variable domain, in which reference TRBV28 and TRBJ2-5 provide the parts outside the CDR3, is DVKVTQSSRYLVKRTGEKVFLECVQDMDHENMFWYRQDPGLGLRLIYFSYDVKMKEKGDIPEGYSVSREKKERFSLILESASTNQTSMYLCASRSGGLAGGYETQYFGPGTRLLVL.

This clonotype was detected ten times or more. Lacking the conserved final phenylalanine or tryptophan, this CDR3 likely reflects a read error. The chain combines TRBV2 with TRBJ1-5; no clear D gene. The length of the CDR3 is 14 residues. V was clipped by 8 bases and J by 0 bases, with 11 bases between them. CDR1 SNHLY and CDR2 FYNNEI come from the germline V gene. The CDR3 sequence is CASRELYSNQPQHS. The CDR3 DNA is TGTGCCAGCCGAGAGCTTTATAGCAATCAGCCCCAGCATTCT.

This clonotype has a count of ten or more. The CDR3 DNA is TGTGCCTGGAGTCGAGACAGGGTCAATTCACCCCTCCACTTT. Translating it yields CAWSRDRVNSPLHF. V usage is TRBV30 and J usage is TRBJ1-6, with 7 bases aligning to TRBD1. The germline V gene has CDR1 GTSNPN and CDR2 SVGIG (reference sequence). This CDR3 is 14 amino acids long. The trim removed 2 bases at V and 7 bases at J, leaving 5 bases unmatched.

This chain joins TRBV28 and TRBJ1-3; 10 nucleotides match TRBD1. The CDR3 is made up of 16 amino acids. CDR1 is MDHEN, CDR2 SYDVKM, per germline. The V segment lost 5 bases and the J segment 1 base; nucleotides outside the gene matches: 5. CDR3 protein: CASSRQGQGSGNTIYF. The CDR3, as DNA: TGTGCCAGCAGTCGCCAGGGACAGGGGTCTGGAAACACCATATATTTT.

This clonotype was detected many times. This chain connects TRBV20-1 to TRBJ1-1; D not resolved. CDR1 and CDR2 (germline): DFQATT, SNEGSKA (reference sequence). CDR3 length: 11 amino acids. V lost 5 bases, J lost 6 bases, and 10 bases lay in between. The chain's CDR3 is CSAPRQPEAFF. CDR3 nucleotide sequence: TGCAGTGCTCCCCGGCAGCCTGAAGCTTTCTTT.

CDR3 DNA: TGTGCCAGCAGTCCGGGACAGTCCGGTCAGCCCCAGCATTTT. This sequence encodes CASSPGQSGQPQHF. This chain connects TRBV6-2 or TRBV6-3 to TRBJ1-5; TRBD1 matches 7 bases. CDR1 and CDR2 (germline): MNHEY, SVGEGT. The ends lost 5 bases at V and 6 bases at J; junction bases unmatched: 7. The CDR3 contains 14 residues.

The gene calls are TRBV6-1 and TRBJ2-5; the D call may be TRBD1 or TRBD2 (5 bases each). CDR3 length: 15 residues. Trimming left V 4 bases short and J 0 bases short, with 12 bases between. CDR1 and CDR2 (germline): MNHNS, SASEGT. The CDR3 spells CASSGVGAYQETQYF. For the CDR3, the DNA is TGTGCCAGCAGTGGGGTCGGGGCGTACCAAGAGACCCAGTACTTC.

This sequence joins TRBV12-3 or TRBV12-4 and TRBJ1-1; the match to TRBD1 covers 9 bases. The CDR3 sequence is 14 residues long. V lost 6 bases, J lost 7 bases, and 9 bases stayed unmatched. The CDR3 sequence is CASRSQGAGDEAFF. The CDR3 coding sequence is TGTGCCAGCAGGTCACAGGGGGCCGGGGATGAAGCTTTCTTT.